These T cell receptor beta chains were read from a single sample in a study of vaccination and CD4 T cells after COVID-19. TCRdb called the PCR reads again in MiXCR, with one record for every CDR3 protein. The repertoire holds roughly 8,000 distinct CDR3 sequences, with 45% to 60% as singletons. These receptors have no known antigen. The sample comprised CD4+ T cells from blood, cultured in vitro. The receptors were gathered from a human donor who had recovered from COVID-19. The CDR3 runs from the conserved cysteine through the conserved F or W.

>TRBV6-4|TRBJ1-2
CASRGGKTGGNYGYTF
>TRBV5-6|TRBJ2-2
CASSFIGQTNTGELFF
>TRBV11-3|TRBJ1-1
CASSFRDGNTEAFF
>TRBV10-2|TRBJ2-1
CASSLGWDPYNEQFF
>TRBV2|TRBJ2-1
CASTTTGSRAFF
>TRBV5-1|TRBJ2-1
CASSLPPGSYNEQFF
>TRBV20-1|TRBJ1-4
CSARQGANEKLFF
>TRBV24-1|TRBJ2-5
CATSDPRGTEETQYF
>TRBV19|TRBJ1-2
CASTLTGASGYTF
>TRBV20-1|TRBJ2-2
CSAKNTESGSGGTGELFF
>TRBV25-1|TRBJ1-1
CASSEDRSTEAFF
>TRBV30|TRBJ2-7
CAWGGPTREQYF
>TRBV7-9|TRBJ1-5
CASSLAQHF
>TRBV20-1|TRBJ1-6
CGTRGQPNPPLHF
>TRBV7-6|TRBJ2-2
CASSLLSTGELFF
>TRBV7-2|TRBJ2-4
CASSFSGGVAKNIQYF
>TRBV5-1|TRBJ2-5
CASSFNTQETQYF
>TRBV7-3|TRBJ2-1
CASSLTVSSYNEQFF
>TRBV12-3/TRBV12-4|TRBJ2-7
CASFSPRRGGPYEQYF
>TRBV6-1|TRBJ1-2
CASSSSGAERLNGGYTF
>TRBV6-1|TRBJ2-2
CASRAWGMGLSNTGELFF
>TRBV7-3|TRBJ2-1
CASSPGTSGFNEQFF
>TRBV30|TRBJ2-6
CAWRSSGANVLTF
>TRBV10-3|TRBJ2-7
CAIRERTGGLEQYF
>TRBV7-2|TRBJ2-7
CASSLRGDYEQYF
>TRBV23-1|TRBJ2-3
CASSQSPGRGEDTQYF
>TRBV19|TRBJ1-1
CASSRQGSSTEAFF
>TRBV20-1|TRBJ1-1
CSASGSGPNEAFF
>TRBV20-1|TRBJ1-2
CSARDRLTGYGYTF
>TRBV5-6|TRBJ1-6
CASRSRKDYNSPLHF
>TRBV6-1|TRBJ1-2
CASSEARDRGNYGYTF
>TRBV28|TRBJ2-3
CASSFLSGYGDTQYF
>TRBV6-1|TRBJ2-7
CASRGTSDYEQYF
>TRBV7-2|TRBJ2-7
CASSLAGDSYEQYF
>TRBV6-1|TRBJ2-5
CASSGGRGVGETQYF
>TRBV7-2|TRBJ1-1
CASSSQRITGPPGAFF
>TRBV18|TRBJ1-2
CASSPIVDREYGYTF
>TRBV11-2|TRBJ2-1
CASSLSRASGGEQFF
>TRBV24-1|TRBJ1-2
CASRGYGGANYGYTF
>TRBV5-1|TRBJ2-5
CASSKGTSGGTIQLVAQYF
>TRBV6-5|TRBJ2-7
CASSSAGVGEQYF
>TRBV5-4|TRBJ2-1
CASSAQLAQTYNEQFF
>TRBV15|TRBJ2-3
CATSYSPDRADTQYF
>TRBV20-1|TRBJ2-3
CSARAPPGTSGRIAGSTDTQYF
>TRBV11-2|TRBJ2-3
CASSPQGAGDTQYF
>TRBV2|TRBJ2-7
CASSDADIYEQYF
>TRBV28|TRBJ1-2
CASKLRPQGNYGYTF
>TRBV7-2|TRBJ1-1
CASSSQPSGGGTEAFF
>TRBV2|TRBJ2-3
CASGLVLADTQYF
>TRBV20-1|TRBJ2-4
CSARDQTVAKNIQYF
>TRBV2|TRBJ1-1
CASRLQGLAFF
>TRBV4-3|TRBJ2-5
CASSHDSLSQETQYF
>TRBV15|TRBJ2-5
CATSNRMETQYF
>TRBV2|TRBJ2-7
CASSDWISYEQYF